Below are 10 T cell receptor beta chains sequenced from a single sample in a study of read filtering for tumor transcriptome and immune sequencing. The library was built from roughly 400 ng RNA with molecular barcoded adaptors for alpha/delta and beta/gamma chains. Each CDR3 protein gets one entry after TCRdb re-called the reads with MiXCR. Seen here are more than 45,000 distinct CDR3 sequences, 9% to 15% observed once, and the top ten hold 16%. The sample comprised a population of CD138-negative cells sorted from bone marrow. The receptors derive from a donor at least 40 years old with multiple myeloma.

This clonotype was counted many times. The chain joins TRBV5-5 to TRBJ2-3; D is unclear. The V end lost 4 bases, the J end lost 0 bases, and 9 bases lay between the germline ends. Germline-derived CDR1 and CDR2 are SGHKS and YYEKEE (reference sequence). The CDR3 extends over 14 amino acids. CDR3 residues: CASSTTTSTDTQYF. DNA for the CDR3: TGTGCCAGCAGCACCACTACTAGCACAGATACGCAGTATTTT.

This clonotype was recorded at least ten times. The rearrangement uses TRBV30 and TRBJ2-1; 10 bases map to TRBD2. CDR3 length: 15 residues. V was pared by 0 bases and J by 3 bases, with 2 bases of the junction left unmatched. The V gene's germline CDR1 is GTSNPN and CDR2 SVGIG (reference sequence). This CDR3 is CAWSVKRGGYNEQFF. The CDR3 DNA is TGTGCCTGGAGTGTAAAGCGGGGGGGCTACAATGAGCAGTTCTTC.

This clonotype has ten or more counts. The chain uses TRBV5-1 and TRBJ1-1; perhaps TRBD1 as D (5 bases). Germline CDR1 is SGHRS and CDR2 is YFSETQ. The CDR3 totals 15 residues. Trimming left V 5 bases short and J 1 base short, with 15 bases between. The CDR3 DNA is TGCGCCAGCAGGCCTGCCAGACAGAAGAACACTGAAGCTTTCTTT. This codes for CASRPARQKNTEAFF.

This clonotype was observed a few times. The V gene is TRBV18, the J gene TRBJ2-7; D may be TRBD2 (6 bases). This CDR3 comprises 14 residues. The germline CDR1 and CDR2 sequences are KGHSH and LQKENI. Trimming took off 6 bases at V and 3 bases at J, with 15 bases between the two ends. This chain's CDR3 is CASSPPGRIYEQYF. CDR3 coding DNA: TGTGCCAGCTCCCCCCCGGGGAGGATCTACGAGCAGTACTTC.

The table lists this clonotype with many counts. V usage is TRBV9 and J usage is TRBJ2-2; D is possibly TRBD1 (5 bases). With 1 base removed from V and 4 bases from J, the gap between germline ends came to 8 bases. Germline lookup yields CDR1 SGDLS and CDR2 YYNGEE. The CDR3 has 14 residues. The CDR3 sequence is CASSVQGTTGELFF. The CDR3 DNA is TGTGCCAGCAGCGTACAGGGAACCACCGGGGAGCTGTTTTTT.

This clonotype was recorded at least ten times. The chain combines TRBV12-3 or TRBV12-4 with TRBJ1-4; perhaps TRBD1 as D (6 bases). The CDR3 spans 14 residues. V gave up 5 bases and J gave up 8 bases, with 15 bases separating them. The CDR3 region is CASSIRGWREKLFF. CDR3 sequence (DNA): TGTGCCAGCAGTATCAGGGGTTGGCGCGAAAAACTGTTTTTT.

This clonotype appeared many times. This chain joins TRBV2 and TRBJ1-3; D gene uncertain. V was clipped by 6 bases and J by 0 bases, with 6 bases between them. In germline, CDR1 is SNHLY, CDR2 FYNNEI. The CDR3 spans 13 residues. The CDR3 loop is CASRGDSGNTIYF. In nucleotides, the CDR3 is TGTGCCAGCAGAGGTGACTCTGGAAACACCATATATTTT.

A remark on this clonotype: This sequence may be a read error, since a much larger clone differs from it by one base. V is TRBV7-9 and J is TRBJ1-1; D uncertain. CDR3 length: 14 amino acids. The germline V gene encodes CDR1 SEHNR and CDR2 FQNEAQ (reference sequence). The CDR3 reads CASSLGQANTEALF. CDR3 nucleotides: TGTGCCAGCAGCTTAGGGCAGGCAAACACTGAAGCTCTCTTT.

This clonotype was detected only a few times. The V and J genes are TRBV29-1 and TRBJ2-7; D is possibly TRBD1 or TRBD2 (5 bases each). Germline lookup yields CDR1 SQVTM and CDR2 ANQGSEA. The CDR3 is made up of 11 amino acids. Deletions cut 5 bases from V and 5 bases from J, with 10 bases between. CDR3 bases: TGCAGCGTTACCCAGGGAGACGAGCAGTACTTC. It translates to CSVTQGDEQYF.

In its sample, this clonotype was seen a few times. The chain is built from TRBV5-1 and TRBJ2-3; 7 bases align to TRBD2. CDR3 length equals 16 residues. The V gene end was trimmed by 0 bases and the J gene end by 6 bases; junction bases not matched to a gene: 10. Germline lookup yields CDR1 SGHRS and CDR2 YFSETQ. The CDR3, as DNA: TGCGCCAGCAGCTTGGTGGCTAGCGGAGTCGGGGATACGCAGTATTTT. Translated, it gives CASSLVASGVGDTQYF.